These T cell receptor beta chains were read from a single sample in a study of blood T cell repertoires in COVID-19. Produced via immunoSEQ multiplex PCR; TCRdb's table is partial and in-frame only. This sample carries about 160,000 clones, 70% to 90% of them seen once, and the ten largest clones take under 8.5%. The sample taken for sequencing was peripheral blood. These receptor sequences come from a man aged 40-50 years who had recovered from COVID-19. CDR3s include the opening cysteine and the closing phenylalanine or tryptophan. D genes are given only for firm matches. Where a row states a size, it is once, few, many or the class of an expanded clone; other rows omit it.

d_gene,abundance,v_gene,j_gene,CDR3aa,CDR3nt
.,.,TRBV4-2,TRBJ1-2,CASSQDTKGVNYGYTF,TGTGCCAGCAGCCAAGATACCAAGGGGGTAAACTATGGCTACACCTTC
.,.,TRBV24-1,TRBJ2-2,CATSDPSWRDGELFF,TGTGCCACCAGTGATCCTAGCTGGAGGGACGGGGAGCTGTTTTTT
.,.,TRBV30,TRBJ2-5,CAWRRETQYF,TGTGCCTGGCGCCGGGAGACCCAGTACTTC
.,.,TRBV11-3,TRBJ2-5,CASSTWRGPYQETQYF,TGTGCCAGCAGCACCTGGCGGGGGCCCTACCAAGAGACCCAGTACTTC
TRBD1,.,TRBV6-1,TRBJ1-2,CASSEKRDRAYGYTF,TGTGCCAGCAGTGAAAAGCGGGACAGGGCTTATGGCTACACCTTC
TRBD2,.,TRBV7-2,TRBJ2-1,CASSLLAGDHNEQFF,TGTGCCAGCAGCTTGCTAGCGGGAGACCACAATGAGCAGTTCTTC
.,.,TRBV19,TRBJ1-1,CASTEFRVVRRYTEAFF,TGTGCCAGTACCGAGTTCAGGGTTGTTCGTAGATACACTGAAGCTTTCTTT
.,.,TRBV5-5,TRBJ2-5,CASSPRDIETQYF,TGTGCCAGCAGCCCCCGGGACATAGAGACCCAGTACTTC
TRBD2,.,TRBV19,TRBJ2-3,CASKRDLAGDTQYF,TGTGCCAGTAAAAGAGACCTAGCGGGAGATACGCAGTATTTT
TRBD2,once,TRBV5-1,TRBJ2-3,CASAPMAGDSDTQYF,TGCGCCAGCGCCCCCATGGCGGGAGATTCAGATACGCAGTATTTT
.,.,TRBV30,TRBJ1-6,CAWSAGTFSYNSPLHF,TGTGCCTGGAGTGCCGGGACTTTCTCCTATAATTCACCCCTCCACTTT
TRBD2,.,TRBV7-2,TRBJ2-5,CASSRLGGVQETQYF,TGTGCCAGCAGCCGTCTGGGGGGGGTCCAAGAGACCCAGTACTTC
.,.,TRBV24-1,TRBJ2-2,CATSDESRVGTGELFF,TGTGCCACCAGTGATGAGAGCAGGGTTGGGACCGGGGAGCTGTTTTTT
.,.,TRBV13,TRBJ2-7,CASSLAGAYEQYF,TGTGCCAGCAGCTTAGCTGGAGCCTACGAGCAGTACTTC
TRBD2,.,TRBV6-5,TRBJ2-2,CATRGAGELFF,TGTGCCACCCGGGGGGCCGGGGAGCTGTTTTTT
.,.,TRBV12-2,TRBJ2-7,CASRLPGTMDYEQYF,TGTGCAAGTCGCTTACCAGGCACCATGGACTACGAGCAGTACTTC
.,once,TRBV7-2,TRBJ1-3,CASSSSNTIYF,TGTGCCAGCAGCTCTAGCAACACCATATATTTT
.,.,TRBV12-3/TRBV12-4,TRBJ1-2,CASSLKGVRSYTF,TGTGCCAGCAGTTTAAAAGGGGTTAGGAGTTACACCTTC
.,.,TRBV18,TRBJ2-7,CASSPYGGEQYF,TGTGCCAGCTCACCATATGGCGGGGAGCAGTACTTC
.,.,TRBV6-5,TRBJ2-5,CASSPRFQETQYF,TGTGCCAGCAGTCCGAGGTTCCAAGAGACCCAGTACTTC
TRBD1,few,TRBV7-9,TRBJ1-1,CASSLVQGDTEAFF,TGTGCCAGCAGCTTAGTCCAGGGGGACACTGAAGCTTTCTTT
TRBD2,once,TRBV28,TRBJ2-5,CASSSPGTSVETQYF,TGTGCCAGCAGTTCACCCGGGACTAGCGTGGAGACCCAGTACTTC
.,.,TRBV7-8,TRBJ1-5,CASSLDRNQPQHF,TGTGCCAGCAGCTTAGACAGAAATCAGCCCCAGCATTTT
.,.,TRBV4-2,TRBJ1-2,CASSQESAWGYTF,TGTGCCAGCAGCCAAGAGAGCGCGTGGGGCTACACCTTC
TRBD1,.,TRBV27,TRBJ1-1,CASSQNRGWNTEAFF,TGTGCCAGCAGTCAGAACAGGGGGTGGAACACTGAAGCTTTCTTT
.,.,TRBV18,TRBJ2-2,CASSPDISNTGELFF,TGTGCCAGCTCACCGGACATATCGAACACCGGGGAGCTGTTTTTT
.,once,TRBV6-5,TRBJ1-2,CASSNSRTYGYTF,TGTGCCAGCAGTAATAGTAGAACCTATGGCTACACCTTC
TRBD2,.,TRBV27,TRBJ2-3,CASSLQGGRATDTQYF,TGTGCCAGCAGTTTACAGGGAGGGCGGGCCACAGATACGCAGTATTTT
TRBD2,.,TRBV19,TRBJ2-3,CASSPSGLAGVTDTQYF,TGTGCCAGTAGTCCCTCGGGACTAGCGGGGGTCACAGATACGCAGTATTTT
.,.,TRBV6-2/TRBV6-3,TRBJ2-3,CASSRDWSQDTQYF,TGTGCCAGCAGTAGGGACTGGTCCCAGGATACGCAGTATTTT
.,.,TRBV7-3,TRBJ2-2,CASSSRPPSYTGELFF,TGTGCCAGCAGCTCTAGACCGCCTTCGTACACCGGGGAGCTGTTTTTT
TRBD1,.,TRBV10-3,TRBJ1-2,CAISHEGQGGGGYTF,TGTGCCATCAGCCACGAGGGACAGGGGGGCGGTGGCTACACCTTC
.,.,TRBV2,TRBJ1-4,CASETVNEKLFF,TGTGCCAGCGAGACAGTTAATGAAAAACTGTTTTTT
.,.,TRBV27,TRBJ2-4,CASSKQGRRENIQYF,TGTGCCAGCAGTAAACAGGGGCGGAGGGAAAACATTCAGTACTTC
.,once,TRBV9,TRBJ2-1,CASSVDLRWEQFF,TGTGCCAGCAGCGTAGATCTGAGATGGGAGCAGTTCTTC
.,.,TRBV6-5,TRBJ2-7,CASRKWTETYEQYF,TGTGCCAGCAGGAAGTGGACAGAGACCTACGAGCAGTACTTC
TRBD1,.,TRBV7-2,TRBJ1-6,CASSITPGGGSPLHF,TGTGCCAGCAGCATCACCCCAGGGGGTGGTTCACCCCTCCACTTT
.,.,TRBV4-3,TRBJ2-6,CASTSGRDGANVLTF,TGCGCCAGCACCTCAGGGCGGGATGGGGCCAACGTCCTGACTTTC
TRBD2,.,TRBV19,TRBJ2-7,CASSIASGTHEQYF,TGTGCCAGTAGTATCGCTAGCGGGACCCACGAGCAGTACTTC
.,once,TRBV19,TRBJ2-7,CASSPPGQSSYEQYF,TGTGCCAGTAGTCCCCCTGGACAAAGCTCCTACGAGCAGTACTTC
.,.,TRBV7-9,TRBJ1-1,CASSLQFDTEAFF,TGTGCCAGCAGCTTACAGTTCGACACTGAAGCTTTCTTT
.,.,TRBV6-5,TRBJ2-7,CASSRVEAYEQYF,TGTGCCAGCAGCCGCGTGGAGGCATACGAGCAGTACTTC
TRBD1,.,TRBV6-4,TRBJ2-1,CASRMTGINNEQFF,TGTGCCAGCCGAATGACAGGGATAAACAATGAGCAGTTCTTC
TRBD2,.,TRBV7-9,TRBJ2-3,CASSFSLADTDTQYF,TGTGCCAGCAGCTTCAGCCTAGCGGACACAGATACGCAGTATTTT
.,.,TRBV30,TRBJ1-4,CAWSSPLGVGNEKLFF,TGTGCCTGGAGTTCCCCCCTAGGGGTGGGTAATGAAAAACTGTTTTTT
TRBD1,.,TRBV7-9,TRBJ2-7,CASSLGQGPAYEQYF,TGTGCCAGCAGCCTAGGACAGGGGCCCGCCTACGAGCAGTACTTC
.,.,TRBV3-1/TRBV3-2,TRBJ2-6,CASSPDTYLANVLTF,TGTGCCAGCAGCCCTGACACTTACCTGGCCAACGTCCTGACTTTC
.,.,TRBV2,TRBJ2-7,CASRELFYEQYF,TGTGCCAGCAGAGAACTGTTCTACGAGCAGTACTTC
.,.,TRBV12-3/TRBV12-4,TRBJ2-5,CASSLIAGETQYF,TGTGCCAGCAGTTTGATCGCAGGAGAGACCCAGTACTTC
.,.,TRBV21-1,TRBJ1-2,CASTRTTGRANYGYTF,TGTGCCAGCACCCGGACGACAGGGCGAGCTAACTATGGCTACACCTTC
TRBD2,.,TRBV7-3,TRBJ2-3,CASSLGLAGTDTQYF,TGTGCCAGCAGCCTGGGACTAGCGGGGACAGATACGCAGTATTTT
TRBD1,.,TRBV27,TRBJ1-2,CASSSPTGSGYTF,TGTGCCAGCAGTTCCCCGACAGGGAGCGGCTACACCTTC